One sample yielded the 11 T cell receptor beta chains listed below, sequenced in a study of cytomegalovirus exposure and HLA in healthy donors. With 60 Vbeta and 13 Jbeta primers, the PCR was carried out. Produced via immunoSEQ multiplex PCR; TCRdb's table is partial and in-frame only. The sample shows approximately 140,000 clones, roughly 80% of them seen only once. Sequenced material: PBMCs. These receptors came from a man aged 40-55 years in good health and CMV-seropositive.

This clone was seen once. The chain employs TRBV5-4 and TRBJ2-2; TRBD2 agrees at 9 bases. The V and J ends lost 4 bases and 6 bases, in that order; junction bases with no gene match: 7. Germline V CDR1 and CDR2: SGHNT, YYREEE (reference sequence). The CDR3 contains 15 residues. CDR3 coding DNA: TGTGCCAGCAGCCTATCTAGCGGGAAGTCCGGGGAGCTGTTTTTT. Amino acid sequence: CASSLSSGKSGELFF.

This chain uses TRBV7-9 with TRBJ2-7; D not resolved. This CDR3 has 15 residues. Germline V gene lookup returns CDR1 SEHNR and CDR2 FQNEAQ (reference sequence). With 5 bases removed from V and 2 bases from J, the gap between germline ends came to 16 bases. The CDR3 sequence: CASSAPVGYPYEQYF. The CDR3 bases are TGTGCCAGCAGCGCCCCTGTCGGTTACCCCTACGAGCAGTACTTC.

The chain employs TRBV2 and TRBJ2-5; TRBD2 aligns across 11 bases. J gave up 2 bases and V 2 bases, and 13 bases lay outside the gene matches. Germline loops: CDR1 SNHLY, CDR2 FYNNEI. CDR3 length: 19 residues. The CDR3 loop reads CASSELAPGLAASQETQYF. CDR3 DNA: TGTGCCAGCAGTGAATTGGCCCCGGGACTAGCGGCTTCACAAGAGACCCAGTACTTC.

V is TRBV19 and J is TRBJ2-5; TRBD1 aligns across 7 bases. The CDR3 has 15 residues. Germline CDR1 reads LNHDA; CDR2 reads SQIVND (reference sequence). Trimming cost V 4 bases and J 1 base; bases outside gene matches: 6. The CDR3 DNA is TGTGCCAGTAGTACCCCCGGGACAGCCCAAGAGACCCAGTACTTC. Translating gives CASSTPGTAQETQYF. Supplemented by reference TRBV19 and TRBJ2-5, the full variable domain reads DGGITQSPKYLFRKEGQNVTLSCEQNLNHDAMYWYRQDPGQGLRLIYYSQIVNDFQKGDIAEGYSVSREKKESFPLTVTSAQKNPTAFYLCASSTPGTAQETQYFGPGTRLLVL.

The rearrangement uses TRBV28 and TRBJ2-1, with 7 bases identical to TRBD2. Germline V gene lookup returns CDR1 MDHEN and CDR2 SYDVKM. V shed 3 bases and J 2 bases; nucleotides not matched to a gene: 4. CDR3 length: 15 residues. CDR3 nucleotides: TGTGCCAGCAGTTTGGAGCGGGATGCCTACAATGAGCAGTTCTTC. This encodes CASSLERDAYNEQFF.

The V and J genes are TRBV7-2 and TRBJ2-1; D gene unclear. The CDR3 runs to 11 residues. The ends were cut back, 7 bases at V and 9 bases at J, with 10 bases in the middle. CDR1 is SGHTA, CDR2 FQGNSA, per germline. CDR3 in amino acids: CASTFRVEQFF. Written as DNA, the CDR3 is TGTGCCAGCACCTTCCGGGTTGAGCAGTTCTTC.

This chain joins TRBV5-1 and TRBJ2-3, with D unclear. This CDR3 is 14 amino acids long. CDR1 and CDR2 (germline): SGHRS, YFSETQ. V shed 4 bases and J shed 0 bases, with 9 bases lying between them. The CDR3 spells CASSPSPSTDTQYF. CDR3 DNA: TGCGCCAGCAGCCCCTCCCCGAGCACAGATACGCAGTATTTT. Filled out from reference TRBV5-1 and TRBJ2-3, the complete variable domain reads KAGVTQTPRYLIKTRGQQVTLSCSPISGHRSVSWYQQTPGQGLQFLFEYFSETQRNKGNFPGRFSGRQFSNSRSEMNVSTLELGDSALYLCASSPSPSTDTQYFGPGTRLTVL.

DNA for the CDR3: TGTGCCAGCAGCCAAAGCGGGAGTACCCCAAATGAGCAGTTCTTC. This encodes CASSQSGSTPNEQFF. This rearrangement joins TRBV7-3 to TRBJ2-1; the match to TRBD2 covers 8 bases. The length of the CDR3 is 15 residues. V lost 5 bases, J lost 7 bases, and 10 bases stayed unmatched. CDR1 and CDR2 from the germline V gene are SGHTA and FQGTGA. The entire variable domain, with the rest obtained from reference TRBV7-3 and TRBJ2-1, is as follows: GAGVSQTPSNKVTEKGKYVELRCDPISGHTALYWYRQSLGQGPEFLIYFQGTGAADDSGLPNDRFFAVRPEGSVSTLKIQRTERGDSAVYLCASSQSGSTPNEQFFGPGTRLTVL.

In its sample, this clone was seen a few times. The genes are TRBV27 and TRBJ2-4, with 13 nucleotides matching TRBD2. CDR1 and CDR2 (germline): MNHEY, SMNVEV (reference sequence). The CDR3 runs 17 residues. V lost 7 bases to trimming and J lost 0 bases; unmatched junction nucleotides: 6. CDR3 DNA: TGTGCCAGCAAAAGGACTAGCGGGAGCCTAGCCAAAAACATTCAGTACTTC. It is translated as CASKRTSGSLAKNIQYF.

This clone was recorded only once. The V call is TRBV28, the J call TRBJ1-5; perhaps TRBD1 as D (6 bases). The CDR3 loop spans 14 amino acids. Trimming pared 4 bases from V and 7 bases from J, leaving 14 bases between. CDR1 and CDR2 (germline): MDHEN, SYDVKM. DNA of the CDR3: TGTGCCAGCAGTTCACACTACAGGGACCAGCCCCAGCATTTT. Its translation is CASSSHYRDQPQHF.

This sequence joins TRBV4-3 and TRBJ2-7; 13 bases map to TRBD2. The V gene's germline CDR1 is LGHNA and CDR2 YSLEER. This CDR3 region has 15 residues. V shed 3 bases and J 3 bases; nucleotides not matched to a gene: 2. In DNA form, the CDR3 reads TGCGCCAGCAGCCATAGACTAGCGGGAGGCTACGAGCAGTACTTC. It specifies CASSHRLAGGYEQYF.